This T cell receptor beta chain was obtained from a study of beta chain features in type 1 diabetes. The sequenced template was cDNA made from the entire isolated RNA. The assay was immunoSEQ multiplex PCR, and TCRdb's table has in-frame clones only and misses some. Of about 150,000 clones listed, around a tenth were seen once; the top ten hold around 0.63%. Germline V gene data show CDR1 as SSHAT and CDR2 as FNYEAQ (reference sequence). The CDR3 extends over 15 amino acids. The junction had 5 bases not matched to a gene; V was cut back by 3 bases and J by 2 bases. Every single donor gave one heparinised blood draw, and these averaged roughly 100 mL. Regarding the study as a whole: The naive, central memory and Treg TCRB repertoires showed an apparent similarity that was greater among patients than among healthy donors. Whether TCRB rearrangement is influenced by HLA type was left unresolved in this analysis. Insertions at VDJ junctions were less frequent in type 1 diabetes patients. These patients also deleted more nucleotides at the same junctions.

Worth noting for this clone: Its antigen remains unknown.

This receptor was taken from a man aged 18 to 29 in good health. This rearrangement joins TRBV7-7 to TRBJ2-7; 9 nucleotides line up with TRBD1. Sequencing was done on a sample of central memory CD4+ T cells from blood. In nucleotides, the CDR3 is TGTGCCAGCAGCTTGCGGACAGGGGCCCCCTACGAGCAGTACTTC. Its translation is CASSLRTGAPYEQYF.